The text below deals with one T cell receptor (beta chain). Trimming left V 3 bases short and J 3 bases short, with 12 bases between. The germline CDR1 and CDR2 sequences are MNHNS and SASEGT. The CDR3 contains 14 residues. This sample is drawn from a study of shared clonotypes between healthy human individuals. Clones were read by immunoSEQ multiplex PCR, and TCRdb kept only the in-frame ones, dropping some. This sample has approximately 1,500,000 clones; approximately 97% occur once, and the top ten carry roughly 1.2%. This receptor was identified in a man aged 25 to 40 in good health. Sequencing used naive CD4+ T cells sorted from blood. The subset denotes: CD45RA+ positively selected. The chain has TRBV6-1 and TRBJ2-7; possibly TRBD2 for D (6 bases). The CDR3 spells CASSDSGLSYEQYF. DNA for the CDR3: TGTGCCAGCAGTGATAGCGGACTCAGCTACGAGCAGTACTTC.